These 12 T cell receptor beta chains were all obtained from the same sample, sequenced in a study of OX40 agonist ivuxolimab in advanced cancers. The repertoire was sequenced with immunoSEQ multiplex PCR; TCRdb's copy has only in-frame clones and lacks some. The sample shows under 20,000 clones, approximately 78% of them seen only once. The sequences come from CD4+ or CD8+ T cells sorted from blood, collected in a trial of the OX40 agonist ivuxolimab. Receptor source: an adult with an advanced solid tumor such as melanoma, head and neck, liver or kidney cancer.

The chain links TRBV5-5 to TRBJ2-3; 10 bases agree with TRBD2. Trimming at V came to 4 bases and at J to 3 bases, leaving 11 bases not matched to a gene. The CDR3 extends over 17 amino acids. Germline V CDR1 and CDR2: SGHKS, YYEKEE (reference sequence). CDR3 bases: TGTGCCAGCAGCCGCTCTCCTAGCGGGAGTCGTACAGATACGCAGTATTTT. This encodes CASSRSPSGSRTDTQYF.

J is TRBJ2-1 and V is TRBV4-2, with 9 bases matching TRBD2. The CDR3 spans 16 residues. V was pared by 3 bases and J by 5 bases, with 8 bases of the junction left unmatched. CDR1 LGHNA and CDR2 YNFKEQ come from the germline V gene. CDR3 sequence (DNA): TGTGCCAGCAGCCAGGTTCTAGCGGGGCTAAACAATGAGCAGTTCTTC. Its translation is CASSQVLAGLNNEQFF.

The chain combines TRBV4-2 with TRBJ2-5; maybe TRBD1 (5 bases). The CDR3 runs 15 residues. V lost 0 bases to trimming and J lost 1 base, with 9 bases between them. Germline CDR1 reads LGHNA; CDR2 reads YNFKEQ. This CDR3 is CASSQEFRAQETQYF. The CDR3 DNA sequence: TGTGCCAGCAGCCAAGAATTCAGGGCCCAAGAGACCCAGTACTTC.

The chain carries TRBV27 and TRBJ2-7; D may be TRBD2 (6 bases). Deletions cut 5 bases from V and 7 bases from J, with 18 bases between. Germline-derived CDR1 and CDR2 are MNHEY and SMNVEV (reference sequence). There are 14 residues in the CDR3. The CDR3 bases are TGTGCCAGCAGTCCGGGACTGATATCTACGGAGCAGTACTTC. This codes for CASSPGLISTEQYF.

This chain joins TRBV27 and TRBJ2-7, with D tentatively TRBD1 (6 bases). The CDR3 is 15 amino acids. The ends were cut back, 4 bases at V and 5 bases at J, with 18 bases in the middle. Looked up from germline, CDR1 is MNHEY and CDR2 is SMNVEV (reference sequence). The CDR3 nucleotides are TGTGCCAGCAGTTCAGGGGCGGGCAGGGGCAACGAGCAGTACTTC. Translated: CASSSGAGRGNEQYF.

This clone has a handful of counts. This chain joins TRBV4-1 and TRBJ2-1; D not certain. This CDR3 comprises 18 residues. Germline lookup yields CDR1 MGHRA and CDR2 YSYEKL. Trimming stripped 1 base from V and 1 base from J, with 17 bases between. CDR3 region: CASSQAGPRKVSYNEQFF. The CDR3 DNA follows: TGCGCCAGCAGCCAAGCCGGGCCCCGGAAAGTGTCCTACAATGAGCAGTTCTTC.

Written as DNA, the CDR3 is TGTGCCAGCTCACCTGACTGGGCGGGATTCTCCTACAATGAGCAGTTCTTC. Translating gives CASSPDWAGFSYNEQFF. The V and J genes are TRBV18 and TRBJ2-1; a weak D match, TRBD2 (6 bases). CDR3 size: 17 residues. Germline V gene sequence: CDR1 KGHSH, CDR2 LQKENI. Trimming stripped 3 bases from V and 0 bases from J, with 15 bases between.

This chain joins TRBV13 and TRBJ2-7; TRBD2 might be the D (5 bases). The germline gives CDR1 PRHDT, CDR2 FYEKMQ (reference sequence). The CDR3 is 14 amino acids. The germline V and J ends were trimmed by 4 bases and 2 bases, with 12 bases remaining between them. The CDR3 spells CASSYLDGTYEQYF. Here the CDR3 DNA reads TGTGCCAGCAGCTACCTGGACGGGACCTACGAGCAGTACTTC.

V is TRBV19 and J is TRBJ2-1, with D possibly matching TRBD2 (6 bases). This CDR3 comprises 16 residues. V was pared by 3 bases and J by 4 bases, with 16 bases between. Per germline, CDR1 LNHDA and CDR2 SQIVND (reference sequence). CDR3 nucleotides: TGTGCCAGTAGTATGGGAAGGGGCGGGGTTTACAATGAGCAGTTCTTC. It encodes CASSMGRGGVYNEQFF. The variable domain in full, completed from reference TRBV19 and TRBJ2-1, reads DGGITQSPKYLFRKEGQNVTLSCEQNLNHDAMYWYRQDPGQGLRLIYYSQIVNDFQKGDIAEGYSVSREKKESFPLTVTSAQKNPTAFYLCASSMGRGGVYNEQFFGPGTRLTVL.

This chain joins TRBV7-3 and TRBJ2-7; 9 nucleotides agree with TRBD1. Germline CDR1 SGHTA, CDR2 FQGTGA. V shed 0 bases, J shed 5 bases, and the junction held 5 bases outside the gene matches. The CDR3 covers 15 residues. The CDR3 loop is CASSLTADRGHEQYF. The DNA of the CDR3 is TGTGCCAGCAGCTTAACAGCGGACAGGGGACACGAGCAGTACTTC. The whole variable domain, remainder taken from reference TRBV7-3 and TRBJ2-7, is GAGVSQTPSNKVTEKGKYVELRCDPISGHTALYWYRQSLGQGPEFLIYFQGTGAADDSGLPNDRFFAVRPEGSVSTLKIQRTERGDSAVYLCASSLTADRGHEQYFGPGTRLTVT.

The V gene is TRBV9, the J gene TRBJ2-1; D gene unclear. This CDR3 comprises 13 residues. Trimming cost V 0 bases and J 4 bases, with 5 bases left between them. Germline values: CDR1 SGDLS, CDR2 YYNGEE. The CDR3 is CASSVDVYNEQFF. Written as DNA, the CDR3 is TGTGCCAGCAGCGTAGACGTGTACAATGAGCAGTTCTTC.

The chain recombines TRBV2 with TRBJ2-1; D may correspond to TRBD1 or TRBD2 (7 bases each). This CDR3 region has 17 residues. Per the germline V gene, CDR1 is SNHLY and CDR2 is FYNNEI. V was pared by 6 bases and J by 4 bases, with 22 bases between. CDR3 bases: TGTGCCAGCAGGGGGAGGGGGCTAGCGGACTTATACAATGAGCAGTTCTTC. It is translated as CASRGRGLADLYNEQFF.